The 30 T cell receptor beta chains below all came from one sample that was sequenced in a study of Tregs in tolerant kidney transplant recipients. TCRdb keeps only in-frame clones here, not all; method: immunoSEQ multiplex PCR. This sample has just under 65,000 clones, with 95% to 98% found just once. This sample comprised Tregs from blood, obtained before the transplant. These TCRs come from a human donor who received a combined kidney and bone marrow transplant.

V gene TRBV5-1 combines with J gene TRBJ2-1; 7 positions match TRBD2. Germline V lookup: CDR1 SGHRS, CDR2 YFSETQ. With V trimmed by 0 bases and J by 4 bases, 10 bases remained unmatched. The length of the CDR3 is 17 residues. For the CDR3, the DNA is TGCGCCAGCAGCTTGGATGTGGTGGGGGGGTTGTACAATGAGCAGTTCTTC. Translated, it gives CASSLDVVGGLYNEQFF.

This chain links TRBV27 with TRBJ2-1; 9 nucleotides align to TRBD2. From germline, CDR1 is MNHEY and CDR2 SMNVEV (reference sequence). Trimming at V came to 5 bases and at J to 12 bases, leaving 11 bases not matched to a gene. This CDR3 comprises 14 residues. CDR3 protein: CASSTAGTSWVQFF. The CDR3 bases are TGTGCCAGCAGTACCGCCGGGACTAGCTGGGTGCAGTTCTTC.

V usage is TRBV18 and J usage is TRBJ2-3; no clear D gene. Per germline, CDR1 KGHSH and CDR2 LQKENI. Trimming took off 4 bases at V and 0 bases at J, with 5 bases between the two ends. The CDR3 is made up of 13 amino acids. The CDR3 DNA is TGTGCCAGCTCACTAACTAGCACAGATACGCAGTATTTT. This gives the protein CASSLTSTDTQYF.

The chain couples TRBV18 to TRBJ2-7; D might be TRBD2 (7 bases). The ends were cut back, 3 bases at V and 3 bases at J, with 18 bases in the middle. Germline V gene sequence: CDR1 KGHSH, CDR2 LQKENI. The CDR3 spans 16 residues. The CDR3: CASSPRTALAVYEQYF. Here the CDR3 DNA reads TGTGCCAGCTCACCCAGGACAGCTCTAGCGGTCTACGAGCAGTACTTC.

The V call is TRBV2, the J call TRBJ1-4; D is unresolved. Germline V lookup: CDR1 SNHLY, CDR2 FYNNEI. This CDR3 has 12 residues. The ends were cut back, 4 bases at V and 5 bases at J, with 5 bases in the middle. The CDR3 DNA sequence: TGTGCCAGCAGTGCCCTGAATGAAAAACTGTTTTTT. Translated: CASSALNEKLFF.

The chain couples TRBV15 to TRBJ2-2; 8 bases match TRBD1. This CDR3 has 16 residues. Germline trimming cut 1 base from V and 1 base from J; bases unmatched to any gene: 2. Germline V gene data show CDR1 as LNHNV and CDR2 as YYDKDF (reference sequence). The CDR3 protein is CATSRGGQVNTGELFF. The CDR3 coding sequence is TGTGCCACCAGCAGAGGGGGACAGGTGAACACCGGGGAGCTGTTTTTT.

The genes are TRBV4-3 and TRBJ1-2; no clear D. Trimming stripped 1 base from V and 5 bases from J, with 14 bases between. This CDR3 is built from 15 residues. The germline gives CDR1 LGHNA, CDR2 YSLEER. The CDR3 region is CASSQGGGGRYGYTF. For the CDR3, the DNA is TGCGCCAGCAGCCAAGGGGGAGGAGGTCGTTATGGCTACACCTTC.

The chain recombines TRBV19 with TRBJ1-2; D ambiguous. The germline gives CDR1 LNHDA, CDR2 SQIVND (reference sequence). This CDR3 is 15 amino acids long. V dropped 2 bases and J dropped 4 bases, with 14 bases sitting between them. The CDR3 bases are TGTGCCAGTAGTATACTAGAGGGTTTGGGCTATGGCTACACCTTC. As protein: CASSILEGLGYGYTF. Supplemented by reference TRBV19 and TRBJ1-2, the full variable domain reads DGGITQSPKYLFRKEGQNVTLSCEQNLNHDAMYWYRQDPGQGLRLIYYSQIVNDFQKGDIAEGYSVSREKKESFPLTVTSAQKNPTAFYLCASSILEGLGYGYTFGSGTRLTVV.

This rearrangement joins TRBV9 to TRBJ1-5; 7 bases are shared with TRBD1. The CDR3 consists of 13 residues. Germline loops: CDR1 SGDLS, CDR2 YYNGEE. The V gene end was trimmed by 3 bases and the J gene end by 4 bases; junction bases not matched to a gene: 1. CDR3 in amino acids: CASSETGNQPQHF. For the CDR3, the DNA is TGTGCCAGCAGCGAGACAGGGAATCAGCCCCAGCATTTT.

V is TRBV19 and J is TRBJ2-7; 8 nucleotides agree with TRBD1. The germline V gene has CDR1 LNHDA and CDR2 SQIVND (reference sequence). J gave up 4 bases and V 6 bases, and 8 bases lay outside the gene matches. This CDR3 region has 14 residues. CDR3 in amino acids: CASRKQGAIYEQYF. The DNA of the CDR3 is TGTGCCAGTAGGAAGCAGGGGGCGATATACGAGCAGTACTTC.

This chain uses TRBV4-3 with TRBJ2-1; 15 nucleotides align to TRBD2. The length of the CDR3 is 17 residues. Losses at the gene ends were 0 bases for V and 7 bases for J; bases not matched to a gene: 4. Looked up from germline, CDR1 is LGHNA and CDR2 is YSLEER. CDR3 in DNA: TGCGCCAGCAGCCAAGATCCGGGACTAGCGGGAGGTAATGAGCAGTTCTTC. This encodes CASSQDPGLAGGNEQFF.

V is TRBV11-1 and J is TRBJ1-1; maybe TRBD1 (5 bases). The germline CDR1 and CDR2 sequences are SGHAT and FQDESV (reference sequence). Trimming removed 6 bases at V and 5 bases at J, with 22 bases between. The CDR3 is 16 amino acids. CDR3 residues: CASRKGAFQGGTEAFF. CDR3 sequence (DNA): TGTGCCAGCAGAAAAGGGGCTTTTCAGGGAGGTACTGAAGCTTTCTTT.

V gene TRBV4-3 combines with J gene TRBJ2-3; TRBD1 agrees at 7 bases. The V segment lost 1 base and the J segment 7 bases; nucleotides outside the gene matches: 17. CDR3 length: 18 amino acids. CDR1 LGHNA and CDR2 YSLEER come from the germline V gene. The CDR3 region has the DNA TGCGCCAGCAGCCAAGTGTATAAACTAACAGGGGAGAAAAATACGCAGTATTTT. Translated: CASSQVYKLTGEKNTQYF.

The chain couples TRBV19 to TRBJ2-6; D unclear. V was trimmed by 4 bases and J by 0 bases, leaving 7 bases between them. The CDR3 length is 15 residues. The germline CDR1 and CDR2 sequences are LNHDA and SQIVND (reference sequence). This CDR3 is CASSTSCSGANVLTF. The CDR3, as DNA: TGTGCCAGTAGTACGTCGTGCTCTGGGGCCAACGTCCTGACTTTC.

The V and J genes are TRBV5-4 and TRBJ1-2; 12 nucleotides align to TRBD1. CDR1 and CDR2 (germline): SGHNT, YYREEE (reference sequence). This CDR3 has 13 residues. V trimming: 3 bases; J trimming: 7 bases; junction bases outside the gene matches: 1. The CDR3 region is CASSSGQGAGYTF. The CDR3 region has the DNA TGTGCCAGCAGCTCGGGACAGGGGGCTGGCTACACCTTC.

The chain has TRBV5-6 and TRBJ1-2; D ambiguous. This CDR3 spans 14 amino acids. Trimming cost V 4 bases and J 6 bases, with 16 bases left between them. CDR1 and CDR2 from the germline V gene are SGHDT and YYEEEE. As DNA, the CDR3 is TGTGCCAGCAGCCCCCCTGGGAGCCACAATGGCTACACCTTC. Its translation is CASSPPGSHNGYTF.

The chain uses TRBV9 and TRBJ2-1; 10 nucleotides line up with TRBD2. The V gene end was trimmed by 3 bases and the J gene end by 0 bases; junction bases not matched to a gene: 3. Germline values: CDR1 SGDLS, CDR2 YYNGEE. The CDR3 has 16 amino acids. The CDR3 is CASSGTSGASYNEQFF. CDR3 in DNA: TGTGCCAGCAGCGGGACTAGCGGAGCCTCCTACAATGAGCAGTTCTTC.

V gene TRBV2 combines with J gene TRBJ1-2; possible D gene TRBD1, 5 bases. Trimming stripped 2 bases from V and 7 bases from J, with 11 bases between. The germline CDR1 and CDR2 sequences are SNHLY and FYNNEI. This CDR3 region has 13 residues. The CDR3 spells CASSELQGGGYTF. CDR3 bases: TGTGCCAGCAGTGAATTGCAGGGCGGTGGCTACACCTTC.

The chain recombines TRBV19 with TRBJ2-6, with 7 bases identical to TRBD1. Trimming at V came to 10 bases and at J to 1 base, leaving 10 bases not matched to a gene. This CDR3 has 16 amino acids. Germline loops: CDR1 LNHDA, CDR2 SQIVND (reference sequence). The CDR3 DNA reads as TGTGCCACCACGGGCCGACAGGGATCTGGGGCCAACGTCCTGACTTTC. This sequence encodes CATTGRQGSGANVLTF.

The chain couples TRBV5-4 to TRBJ1-2, with D unresolved. The CDR3 sequence is 15 residues long. The germline V gene has CDR1 SGHNT and CDR2 YYREEE (reference sequence). V dropped 0 bases and J dropped 2 bases, with 11 bases sitting between them. The CDR3 DNA is TGTGCCAGCAGCTTGGGACTAGCTCCAAACTATGGCTACACCTTC. It is translated as CASSLGLAPNYGYTF.

The V call is TRBV7-2, the J call TRBJ2-7, with 9 bases that match TRBD2. V trimming: 3 bases; J trimming: 2 bases; junction bases outside the gene matches: 2. Germline CDR1 is SGHTA and CDR2 is FQGNSA. The CDR3 totals 14 residues. CDR3 DNA: TGTGCCAGCAGCTTCAGCGGGGGGCCCTACGAGCAGTACTTC. This sequence encodes CASSFSGGPYEQYF.

This sequence joins TRBV6-5 and TRBJ1-2, with a weak D call TRBD1 (5 bases). The V end lost 6 bases, the J end lost 1 base, and 12 bases lay between the germline ends. CDR1 is MNHEY and CDR2 is SVGAGI in the germline V gene. The CDR3 length is 14 residues. CDR3 amino acids: CASRLTQDNYGYTF. The CDR3 coding sequence is TGTGCCAGCAGGCTCACACAGGATAACTATGGCTACACCTTC.

This chain connects TRBV5-1 to TRBJ2-1, with no clear D. Trimming removed 9 bases from V and 7 bases from J, with 20 bases in between. Germline values: CDR1 SGHRS, CDR2 YFSETQ. The CDR3 totals 14 residues. CDR3 amino acids: CATRLLPSSNEQFF. In DNA form, the CDR3 reads TGCGCCACCCGACTCCTCCCCTCTTCTAATGAGCAGTTCTTC.

This rearrangement joins TRBV5-1 to TRBJ2-5; TRBD2 agrees at 7 bases. There are 13 residues in the CDR3. V shed 3 bases and J 5 bases; nucleotides not matched to a gene: 4. Germline CDR1 reads SGHRS; CDR2 reads YFSETQ. The CDR3 DNA reads as TGCGCCAGCAGCTGGGGGGGGTTGGAGACCCAGTACTTC. Protein sequence: CASSWGGLETQYF.

The chain couples TRBV6-1 to TRBJ1-2; D perhaps matches TRBD1 (6 bases). CDR1 is MNHNS and CDR2 is SASEGT in the germline V gene. The V end lost 7 bases, the J end lost 6 bases, and 18 bases lay between the germline ends. The CDR3 length is 14 residues. CDR3 DNA sequence: TGTGCCAGCAATCTCGGGGGGGCGGTCGATGGCTACACCTTC. It translates to CASNLGGAVDGYTF.

The chain couples TRBV19 to TRBJ1-2, with D possibly being TRBD1 (5 bases). Looked up from germline, CDR1 is LNHDA and CDR2 is SQIVND (reference sequence). This CDR3 contains 12 residues. The V end was cut by 3 bases, the J end by 8 bases, with 10 bases between. DNA of the CDR3: TGTGCCAGTAGTATCAGGGAGGAAGGCTACACCTTC. Its translation: CASSIREEGYTF.

The V gene is TRBV18, the J gene TRBJ2-7; 7 bases line up with TRBD2. After removal of 2 bases from V and 2 bases from J, the junction contained 6 bases not matched to a gene. This CDR3 is 15 amino acids long. Germline CDR1 and CDR2: KGHSH and LQKENI. The CDR3 protein is CASSPSGTNAYEQYF. In DNA, the CDR3 is TGTGCCAGCTCACCATCCGGGACTAACGCCTACGAGCAGTACTTC.

The chain joins TRBV29-1 to TRBJ1-2, with 10 bases aligning to TRBD1. The CDR3 contains 14 residues. Looked up from germline, CDR1 is SQVTM and CDR2 is ANQGSEA. The ends lost 2 bases at V and 6 bases at J; junction bases unmatched: 6. In DNA, the CDR3 is TGCAGCGTTGAAAAGATTGGGACAGGGGATGGCTACACCTTC. This sequence encodes CSVEKIGTGDGYTF.

The V gene is TRBV5-4, the J gene TRBJ2-7; TRBD1 aligns across 9 bases. V gave up 2 bases and J gave up 3 bases; unmatched junction bases: 6. Germline V gene data show CDR1 as SGHNT and CDR2 as YYREEE (reference sequence). The CDR3 contains 15 residues. In nucleotides, the CDR3 is TGTGCCAGCAGCTTACCGGGACAGGGACACTACGAGCAGTACTTC. Its protein product is CASSLPGQGHYEQYF.

The J gene is TRBJ1-1, the V gene TRBV18; tentative D call: TRBD1 (5 bases). CDR1 and CDR2 from the germline V gene are KGHSH and LQKENI. The CDR3 covers 15 residues. The germline V and J ends were trimmed by 1 base and 0 bases, with 9 bases remaining between them. The CDR3 DNA is TGTGCCAGCTCACCACTCCAGGGTTTGAACACTGAAGCTTTCTTT. Translated, it gives CASSPLQGLNTEAFF.